The clone carrying this T cell receptor (beta chain) was seen more than once but under ten times. Allocation to cohorts depended on clinical history reported by the participants. People in the exposed group encountered a COVID-19 case within 2 weeks before entering the study. The entry originates in a study of blood T cell repertoires in COVID-19. Method: immunoSEQ multiplex PCR; TCRdb's copy keeps in-frame clones and lacks some. The sample holds roughly 150,000 clones, over 80% seen once. The sequence was collected from a man aged 65 to 79 who had been exposed to COVID-19. Sequences were obtained from PBMCs or T cells enriched from blood (not recorded which).

The CDR3 spells CASSQEGGIGVNTEAFF. The DNA for the CDR3 is TGTGCCAGCAGCCAAGAAGGGGGCATTGGAGTGAACACTGAAGCTTTCTTT. The chain couples TRBV4-2 to TRBJ1-1; 7 bases agree with TRBD1. This CDR3 has 17 residues. CDR1 and CDR2 from the germline V gene are LGHNA and YNFKEQ. Unmatched junction bases numbered 7, after V lost 0 bases and J lost 0 bases.